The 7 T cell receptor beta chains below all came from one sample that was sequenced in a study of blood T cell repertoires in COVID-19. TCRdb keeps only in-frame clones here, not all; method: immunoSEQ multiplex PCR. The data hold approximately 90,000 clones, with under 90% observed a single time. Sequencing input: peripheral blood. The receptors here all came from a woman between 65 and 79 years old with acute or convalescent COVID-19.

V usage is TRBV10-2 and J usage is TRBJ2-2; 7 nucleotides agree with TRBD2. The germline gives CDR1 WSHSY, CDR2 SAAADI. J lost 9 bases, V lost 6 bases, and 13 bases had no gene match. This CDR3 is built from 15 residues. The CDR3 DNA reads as TGCGCCAGCAGGGAGGGTCAGGCGGGGGAAAGGGAGCTGTTTTTT. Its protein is CASREGQAGERELFF.

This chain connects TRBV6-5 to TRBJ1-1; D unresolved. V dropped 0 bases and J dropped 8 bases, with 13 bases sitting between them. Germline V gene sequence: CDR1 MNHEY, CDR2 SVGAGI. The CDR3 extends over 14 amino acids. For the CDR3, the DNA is TGTGCCAGCAGTTACTCCAATCAGAGAGGGGAAGCTTTCTTT. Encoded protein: CASSYSNQRGEAFF.

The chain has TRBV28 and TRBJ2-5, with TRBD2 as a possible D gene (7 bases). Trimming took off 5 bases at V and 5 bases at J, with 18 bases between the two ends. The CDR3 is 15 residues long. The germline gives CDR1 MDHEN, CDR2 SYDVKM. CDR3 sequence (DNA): TGTGCCAGCAGTCCGTCCGGGGGGCGGGTGGAGACCCAGTACTTC. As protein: CASSPSGGRVETQYF.

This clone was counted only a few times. CDR3 residues: CASSLDGQAEQYV. CDR3 nucleotide sequence: TGTGCCAGCAGCTTAGATGGACAAGCTGAGCAGTACGTC. J is TRBJ2-7 and V is TRBV7-9, with D tentatively TRBD1 (5 bases). CDR1 and CDR2 (germline): SEHNR, FQNEAQ (reference sequence). The V end was cut by 1 base, the J end by 7 bases, with 11 bases between. CDR3 length equals 13 residues.

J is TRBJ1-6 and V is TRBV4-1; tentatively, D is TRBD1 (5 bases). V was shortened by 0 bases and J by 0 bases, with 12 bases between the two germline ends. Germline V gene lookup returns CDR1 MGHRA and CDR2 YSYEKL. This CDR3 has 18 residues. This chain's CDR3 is CASSQDTGLSSYNSPLHF. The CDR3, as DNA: TGCGCCAGCAGCCAAGATACAGGTCTAAGCTCCTATAATTCACCCCTCCACTTT.

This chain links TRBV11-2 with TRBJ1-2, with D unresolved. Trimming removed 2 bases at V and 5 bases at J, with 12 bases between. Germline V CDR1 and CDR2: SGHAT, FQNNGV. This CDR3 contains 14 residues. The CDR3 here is CASSLQSTTYGYTF. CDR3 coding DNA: TGTGCCAGCAGCTTACAATCTACCACTTATGGCTACACCTTC.

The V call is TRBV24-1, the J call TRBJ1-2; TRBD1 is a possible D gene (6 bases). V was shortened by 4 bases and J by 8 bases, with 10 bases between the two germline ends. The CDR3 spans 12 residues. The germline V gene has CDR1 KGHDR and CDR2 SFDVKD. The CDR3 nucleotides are TGTGCCACCAGTGACAGGGGAAGCGGCTACACCTTC. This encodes CATSDRGSGYTF.